Listed here are 11 T cell receptor beta chains from one sample, sequenced in a study of blood T cell repertoires in COVID-19 (TCRdb year 2020). The method behind the library was the immunoSEQ multiplex PCR assay. TCRdb limited this immuneACCESS table to in-frame rearrangements with V and J called. A share of clones is missing; checked studies link under half to unresolved V genes, and the rest is unexplained. This sample gives about 480,000 clones in total; approximately 88% of them show up just once. The top ten clones comprise roughly 1.9% of the sample. The sequenced sample consisted of PBMCs or T cells enriched from blood (not recorded which). These receptors came from a woman aged 35 to 49 who had recovered from COVID-19.

CDR3 DNA: TGCGCCAGCAGCGCCGGACAGGGGGCCGGTCAGCCCCAGCATTTT. Its protein is CASSAGQGAGQPQHF. V gene TRBV4-3 combines with J gene TRBJ1-5; 11 bases align to TRBD1. CDR3 length: 15 residues. J lost 6 bases, V lost 5 bases, and 6 bases had no gene match. CDR1 is LGHNA, CDR2 YSLEER, per germline.

The V gene is TRBV27, the J gene TRBJ1-5, with D unclear. The V and J ends lost 3 bases and 4 bases respectively, with 10 bases between them. Germline V gene sequence: CDR1 MNHEY, CDR2 SMNVEV (reference sequence). CDR3 size: 14 residues. The CDR3 bases are TGTGCCAGCAGTTTCAGGCTGTCTAATCAGCCCCAGCATTTT. This translates into CASSFRLSNQPQHF.

Here the CDR3 reads CASSLSLRQGDGYTF. The DNA for the CDR3 is TGTGCCAGCAGTCTCTCGCTTCGACAGGGAGATGGCTACACCTTC. The chain has TRBV27 and TRBJ1-2, with 7 nucleotides matching TRBD1. The CDR3 is 15 amino acids. V was pared by 5 bases and J by 6 bases, with 12 bases of the junction left unmatched. Germline assignment: CDR1 MNHEY and CDR2 SMNVEV (reference sequence).

The genes are TRBV6-5 and TRBJ1-1; D is uncertain. CDR3 size: 13 residues. V was cut by 6 bases and J by 0 bases, with 8 bases left in between. Looked up from germline, CDR1 is MNHEY and CDR2 is SVGAGI. Here the CDR3 reads CASSPEMNTEAFF. CDR3 in DNA: TGTGCCAGCAGCCCCGAGATGAACACTGAAGCTTTCTTT.

The chain carries TRBV27 and TRBJ1-2, with D possibly matching TRBD1 (5 bases). In germline, CDR1 is MNHEY, CDR2 SMNVEV (reference sequence). The V end was cut by 0 bases, the J end by 7 bases, with 12 bases between. This CDR3 has 14 amino acids. As DNA, the CDR3 is TGTGCCAGCAGTTTATCTAGTGGGGCAATTGGCTACACCTTC. Protein product: CASSLSSGAIGYTF.

This clone was recorded only once. The V call is TRBV5-5, the J call TRBJ2-5; D gene ambiguous. In germline, CDR1 is SGHKS, CDR2 YYEKEE (reference sequence). V dropped 4 bases and J dropped 5 bases, with 9 bases sitting between them. The CDR3 spans 12 residues. The CDR3: CASSPIRETQYF. The CDR3, as DNA: TGTGCCAGCAGCCCAATACGGGAGACCCAGTACTTC.

The chain couples TRBV2 to TRBJ2-2, with D possibly being TRBD1 (6 bases). V was pared by 7 bases and J by 5 bases, with 20 bases between. Germline CDR1 and CDR2: SNHLY and FYNNEI. The CDR3 totals 16 residues. CDR3 nucleotides: TGTGCCAGCACCGGACAGTTCGGATCACCTACCGGGGAGCTGTTTTTT. Protein sequence: CASTGQFGSPTGELFF.

The V and J genes are TRBV11-3 and TRBJ1-2; D remains ambiguous. V was clipped by 2 bases and J by 0 bases, with 4 bases between them. There are 13 residues in the CDR3. Per germline, CDR1 SGHNT and CDR2 YENEEA. Here the CDR3 DNA reads TGTGCCAGCAGCTTACTTCCTAACTATGGCTACACCTTC. It specifies CASSLLPNYGYTF.

The chain links TRBV6-2 or TRBV6-3 to TRBJ2-1, with 10 nucleotides matching TRBD2. CDR3 length: 15 residues. Germline lookup yields CDR1 MNHEY and CDR2 SVGEGT. Trimming took 5 bases from V and 9 from J; bases not matched to a gene: 10. CDR3 residues: CASSDLAGARGEQFF. Written as DNA, the CDR3 is TGTGCCAGCAGTGACCTAGCGGGAGCACGAGGTGAGCAGTTCTTC.

This clone has a single count. This chain joins TRBV24-1 and TRBJ2-5, with D maybe TRBD2 (7 bases). CDR1 and CDR2 from the germline V gene are KGHDR and SFDVKD. CDR3 length equals 16 residues. Trimming took 5 bases from V and 4 from J, leaving 19 bases between them. CDR3 nucleotide sequence: TGTGCCACCAGTGTCATGGGGAGGGGGGGAAGAGAGACCCAGTACTTC. This gives the protein CATSVMGRGGRETQYF.

This chain joins TRBV23-1 and TRBJ2-7; 9 nucleotides align to TRBD2. TRBV23-1 is flagged as an ORF with uncertain function. V shed 6 bases, J shed 1 base, and the junction held 10 bases outside the gene matches. CDR3 length: 16 residues. The CDR3 DNA reads TGCGCCAGCAGCAGCCTAGCGGGACACTGTTCCTACGAGCAGTACTTC. Its translation is CASSSLAGHCSYEQYF.